The 27 T cell receptor beta chains below come from one sample, sequenced in a study of T-cell reconstitution after alpha-beta-depleted transplantation in children (dated by TCRdb to 2016 to 2017). Libraries were made using PCR. TCRdb lists the instrument as Illumina HiSeq 2500. To normalize quantification of the TCRbeta repertoire, the TCR libraries were built with molecular barcoding that relied on unique molecular identifiers. Using fastp at Q25 and MiXCR, TCRdb reprocessed the public reads and kept productive beta chains. Identical CDR3 proteins give one entry, which carries the most common genes and DNA. This sample has a few hundred thousand distinct CDR3 sequences in its table, and 10% of those were observed once. Under 3% of the sample rests with the top ten. Material: PBMCs from the stem cell graft donor, obtained from the stem cell graft. All receptors derive from a human donor who donated a stem cell graft to a child with acute lymphoblastic leukemia.

This clonotype appeared a few times. The chain uses TRBV4-3 and TRBJ2-3; a weak D match, TRBD2 (5 bases). The CDR3 contains 14 residues. With 2 bases removed from V and 4 bases from J, the gap between germline ends came to 10 bases. Germline CDR1 and CDR2: LGHNA and YSLEER. CDR3 sequence reads: CASSQSGSSDTQYF. The CDR3, as DNA: TGCGCCAGCAGCCAAAGTGGGAGTTCAGATACGCAGTATTTT.

This clonotype was seen many times. V and J are TRBV3-1 and TRBJ2-7, with 9 bases fitting TRBD1. Trimming at V came to 0 bases and at J to 2 bases, leaving 5 bases not matched to a gene. This CDR3 has 16 amino acids. Germline CDR1 reads LGHDT; CDR2 reads YNNKEL (reference sequence). The CDR3 region is CASSQDWDRDTYEQYF. The CDR3 region has the DNA TGTGCCAGCAGCCAAGATTGGGACAGGGATACCTACGAGCAGTACTTC.

This clonotype appeared a few times. The chain links TRBV6-1 to TRBJ2-5; 10 bases fit TRBD1. V trimming: 7 bases; J trimming: 5 bases; junction bases outside the gene matches: 7. This CDR3 region has 14 residues. Germline V lookup: CDR1 MNHNS, CDR2 SASEGT. The CDR3 is CASKPGQGRETQYF. Written as DNA, the CDR3 is TGTGCCAGCAAGCCGGGACAGGGGCGGGAGACCCAGTACTTC.

There are many counts of this clonotype. This sequence joins TRBV4-3 and TRBJ2-3; 7 bases are a match to TRBD1. This CDR3 has 16 amino acids. J was trimmed by 0 bases and V by 4 bases; bases with no gene match: 7. Germline V gene sequence: CDR1 LGHNA, CDR2 YSLEER. DNA of the CDR3: TGCGCCAGCAGCCTCGGGACAGCCTCTAGCACAGATACGCAGTATTTT. This encodes CASSLGTASSTDTQYF.

V and J are TRBV27 and TRBJ2-3, with a possible D match to TRBD2 (7 bases). V was shortened by 6 bases and J by 2 bases, with 21 bases between the two germline ends. CDR3 length equals 17 residues. Germline CDR1 and CDR2: MNHEY and SMNVEV (reference sequence). CDR3 sequence: CASSLGGGRPNTDTQYF. The CDR3 bases are TGTGCCAGCAGCTTGGGGGGGGGGCGCCCCAACACAGATACGCAGTATTTT.

This clonotype was counted between two and nine times. The V gene is TRBV28, the J gene TRBJ2-5, with 11 bases identical to TRBD1. Germline assignment: CDR1 MDHEN and CDR2 SYDVKM. The junction had 4 bases not matched to a gene; V was cut back by 2 bases and J by 5 bases. The CDR3 loop spans 15 amino acids. CDR3 loop: CASSLLGQGDETQYF. CDR3 DNA: TGTGCCAGCAGTTTACTGGGACAGGGGGACGAGACCCAGTACTTC. Full variable domain (remainder filled in from reference TRBV28 and TRBJ2-5): DVKVTQSSRYLVKRTGEKVFLECVQDMDHENMFWYRQDPGLGLRLIYFSYDVKMKEKGDIPEGYSVSREKKERFSLILESASTNQTSMYLCASSLLGQGDETQYFGPGTRLLVL.

V usage is TRBV29-1 and J usage is TRBJ2-7; possibly TRBD1 for D (7 bases). Germline CDR1 is SQVTM and CDR2 is ANQGSEA. V dropped 6 bases and J dropped 3 bases, with 15 bases sitting between them. CDR3 length: 13 amino acids. This CDR3 is CSVGGQYIYEQYF. Here the CDR3 DNA reads TGCAGCGTCGGGGGACAGTACATCTACGAGCAGTACTTC.

This clonotype occurred a few times. The V and J genes are TRBV7-2 and TRBJ2-1; D is unresolved. The CDR3 runs to 15 residues. Germline V gives CDR1 SGHTA, CDR2 FQGNSA. Trimming took off 8 bases at V and 5 bases at J, with 19 bases between the two ends. CDR3 coding DNA: TGTGCCAGCGCAAACCGGGCCCCTTCTAACAATGAGCAGTTCTTC. This codes for CASANRAPSNNEQFF.

This chain links TRBV5-1 with TRBJ2-7; 7 bases agree with TRBD1. CDR3 size: 15 residues. V lost 0 bases and J lost 0; bases outside the gene matches: 3. CDR1 and CDR2 from the germline V gene are SGHRS and YFSETQ. The CDR3 sequence: CASSLEQGYSYEQYF. The CDR3 DNA is TGCGCCAGCAGCTTGGAACAGGGGTACTCCTACGAGCAGTACTTC.

This clonotype showed up just a few times. In nucleotides, the CDR3 is TGCGCCAGCAGCGGGGTGGATCCTGTTGAAGCTTTCTTT. This encodes CASSGVDPVEAFF. The chain has TRBV5-1 and TRBJ1-1; D call uncertain. Looked up from germline, CDR1 is SGHRS and CDR2 is YFSETQ. This CDR3 is 13 amino acids long. V shed 4 bases and J shed 7 bases, with 14 bases lying between them.

V and J are TRBV6-2 or TRBV6-3 and TRBJ2-7, with 10 nucleotides matching TRBD2. V shed 5 bases and J 2 bases; nucleotides not matched to a gene: 12. The CDR3 is 17 amino acids. Looked up from germline, CDR1 is MNHEY and CDR2 is SVGEGT. CDR3 protein: CASSRASASGRPYEQYF. CDR3 in DNA: TGTGCCAGCAGTCGGGCGTCGGCTAGCGGGAGACCCTACGAGCAGTACTTC.

CDR3 protein: CASSYGLAVSYEQYF. In DNA form, the CDR3 reads TGTGCCAGCAGTTATGGCCTAGCGGTCTCCTACGAGCAGTACTTC. The rearrangement joins TRBV6-2 or TRBV6-3 to TRBJ2-7; 7 bases map to TRBD2. V shed 3 bases, J shed 0 bases, and the junction held 5 bases outside the gene matches. Germline loops: CDR1 MNHEY, CDR2 SVGEGT. This CDR3 is 15 amino acids long.

This clonotype was picked up a small number of times. CDR3 coding DNA: TGCGCCAGCAGCTCACCCGTCGGGGGGACCAGCGGGAGCCCCTCCTACGAGCAGTACTTC. Its protein product is CASSSPVGGTSGSPSYEQYF. The chain couples TRBV5-1 to TRBJ2-7; 8 bases align to TRBD2. This CDR3 comprises 20 residues. Germline trimming cut 3 bases from V and 0 bases from J; bases unmatched to any gene: 20. Germline CDR1 is SGHRS and CDR2 is YFSETQ.

This chain connects TRBV18 to TRBJ2-2; D is undetermined. The CDR3 has 14 residues. The germline gives CDR1 KGHSH, CDR2 LQKENI. V lost 1 base and J 1 base, leaving 4 bases between the germline ends. The CDR3 is CASSPLENTGELFF. CDR3 sequence (DNA): TGTGCCAGCTCACCACTAGAGAACACCGGGGAGCTGTTTTTT. The full variable domain, completed using reference TRBV18 and TRBJ2-2, is NAGVMQNPRHLVRRRGQEARLRCSPMKGHSHVYWYRQLPEEGLKFMVYLQKENIIDESGMPKERFSAEFPKEGPSILRIQQVVRGDSAAYFCASSPLENTGELFFGEGSRLTVL.

The sample holds a few counts of this clonotype. This sequence joins TRBV6-1 and TRBJ2-1, with D perhaps being TRBD1 or TRBD2 (7 bases each). CDR3 length: 13 residues. Per germline, CDR1 MNHNS and CDR2 SASEGT. The ends were cut back, 6 bases at V and 7 bases at J, with 13 bases in the middle. This chain's CDR3 is CASSRGGSNEQFF. The DNA of the CDR3 is TGTGCCAGCAGCAGGGGGGGAAGTAATGAGCAGTTCTTC.

This clonotype was observed a handful of times. V gene TRBV2 combines with J gene TRBJ2-6; the match to TRBD1 covers 9 bases. CDR3 length: 19 residues. Trimming took 5 bases from V and 2 from J; bases not matched to a gene: 13. CDR1 and CDR2 (germline): SNHLY, FYNNEI. This CDR3 is CASSPRTGAHITGANVLTF. The DNA for the CDR3 is TGTGCCAGCAGTCCCCGGACAGGGGCGCATATCACTGGGGCCAACGTCCTGACTTTC.

This chain links TRBV5-1 with TRBJ2-7, with a weak D call TRBD2 (5 bases). The CDR3 spans 14 residues. V was shortened by 4 bases and J by 1 base, with 12 bases between the two germline ends. Germline CDR1 and CDR2: SGHRS and YFSETQ. CDR3 bases: TGCGCCAGCAGCGTGAGCGGTGCGTCCTACGAGCAGTACTTC. This codes for CASSVSGASYEQYF.

The chain combines TRBV20-1 with TRBJ2-4; D is perhaps TRBD1 (6 bases). The CDR3 is made up of 15 amino acids. Trimming took 6 bases from V and 1 from J, leaving 16 bases between them. Germline CDR1 and CDR2: DFQATT and SNEGSKA (reference sequence). CDR3 residues: CSAERQDGAKNIQYF. The CDR3 DNA follows: TGCAGTGCGGAACGACAGGATGGGGCCAAAAACATTCAGTACTTC.

Only a few counts were recorded for this clonotype. This chain joins TRBV4-1 and TRBJ2-5; TRBD2 matches at 7 bases. The germline CDR1 and CDR2 sequences are MGHRA and YSYEKL. The CDR3 has 14 residues. Unmatched junction bases numbered 5, after V lost 5 bases and J lost 2 bases. CDR3 amino acids: CASSYSGNQETQYF. The CDR3 coding sequence is TGCGCCAGCAGCTACAGCGGGAATCAAGAGACCCAGTACTTC.

The chain uses TRBV7-2 and TRBJ2-3, with D maybe TRBD2 (5 bases). Germline CDR1 and CDR2: SGHTA and FQGNSA. This CDR3 comprises 16 residues. V was trimmed by 5 bases and J by 6 bases, leaving 21 bases between them. For the CDR3, the DNA is TGTGCCAGCAGCCCGCGGCCGGGTTTAGCGTTTGATACGCAGTATTTT. Translating gives CASSPRPGLAFDTQYF.

Ten or more counts support this clonotype. This chain joins TRBV18 and TRBJ2-1, with 12 bases matching TRBD2. The CDR3 length is 17 residues. Trimming cost V 0 bases and J 6 bases; bases outside gene matches: 6. Germline loops: CDR1 KGHSH, CDR2 LQKENI. The CDR3 loop reads CASSPPGLAGFGNEQFF. CDR3 DNA: TGTGCCAGCTCACCACCAGGACTAGCGGGATTTGGCAATGAGCAGTTCTTC.

This clonotype has just a few counts. The chain has TRBV18 and TRBJ2-7; tentatively, D is TRBD2 (6 bases). V lost 2 bases, J lost 5 bases, and 13 bases lay in between. The CDR3 has 14 amino acids. Germline lookup yields CDR1 KGHSH and CDR2 LQKENI. CDR3 region: CASSPMVRGDEQYF. CDR3 nucleotides: TGTGCCAGCTCACCAATGGTCCGCGGGGACGAGCAGTACTTC.

V usage is TRBV18 and J usage is TRBJ2-7; 11 bases agree with TRBD2. Germline CDR1 and CDR2: KGHSH and LQKENI. The V gene end was trimmed by 1 base and the J gene end by 6 bases; junction bases not matched to a gene: 5. The CDR3 length is 15 residues. CDR3 amino acids: CASSPLGLAEGEQYF. The CDR3, as DNA: TGTGCCAGCTCACCACTGGGACTAGCGGAGGGCGAGCAGTACTTC.

The rearrangement joins TRBV29-1 to TRBJ1-1; D is possibly TRBD1 (5 bases). The CDR3 runs 14 residues. The germline V and J ends were trimmed by 4 bases and 0 bases, with 12 bases remaining between them. The germline gives CDR1 SQVTM, CDR2 ANQGSEA. The CDR3 DNA is TGCAGCGTTGCCCCTTTGACAGTGAACACTGAAGCTTTCTTT. Translation: CSVAPLTVNTEAFF.

The chain joins TRBV28 to TRBJ2-5; perhaps TRBD2 as D (5 bases). CDR1 MDHEN and CDR2 SYDVKM come from the germline V gene. The germline V and J ends were trimmed by 5 bases and 4 bases, with 14 bases remaining between them. This CDR3 region has 14 residues. The CDR3: CASSPQEAGETQYF. DNA of the CDR3: TGTGCCAGCAGTCCCCAAGAGGCGGGAGAGACCCAGTACTTC. Full variable domain (remainder filled in from reference TRBV28 and TRBJ2-5): DVKVTQSSRYLVKRTGEKVFLECVQDMDHENMFWYRQDPGLGLRLIYFSYDVKMKEKGDIPEGYSVSREKKERFSLILESASTNQTSMYLCASSPQEAGETQYFGPGTRLLVL.

This clonotype was observed a handful of times. The chain recombines TRBV5-6 with TRBJ2-7; 12 bases are a match to TRBD1. In germline, CDR1 is SGHDT, CDR2 YYEEEE. The CDR3 totals 16 residues. V was pared by 4 bases and J by 2 bases, with 7 bases of the junction left unmatched. The CDR3 spells CASSGGTGGHPYEQYF. In nucleotides, the CDR3 is TGTGCCAGCAGCGGGGGGACAGGGGGCCACCCCTACGAGCAGTACTTC.

This clonotype was seen more than once but under ten times. V is TRBV27 and J is TRBJ2-5; 8 bases agree with TRBD2. Losses at the gene ends were 4 bases for V and 0 bases for J; bases not matched to a gene: 4. CDR3 length equals 15 residues. Germline CDR1 is MNHEY and CDR2 is SMNVEV (reference sequence). The CDR3 nucleotides are TGTGCCAGCAGTTCAATACTAGCGGACCAAGAGACCCAGTACTTC. As protein: CASSSILADQETQYF.